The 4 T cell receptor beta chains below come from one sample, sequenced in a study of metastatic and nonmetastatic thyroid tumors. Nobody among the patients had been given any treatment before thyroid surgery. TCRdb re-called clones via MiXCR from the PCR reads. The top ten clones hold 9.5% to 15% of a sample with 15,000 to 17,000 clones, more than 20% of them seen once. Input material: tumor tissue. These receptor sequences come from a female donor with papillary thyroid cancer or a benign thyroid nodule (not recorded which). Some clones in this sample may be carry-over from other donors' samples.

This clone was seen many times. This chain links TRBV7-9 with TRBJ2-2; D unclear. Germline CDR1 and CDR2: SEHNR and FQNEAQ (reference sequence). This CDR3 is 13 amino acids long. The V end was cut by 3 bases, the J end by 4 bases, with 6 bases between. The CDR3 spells CASSFGGTGELFF. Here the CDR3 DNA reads TGTGCCAGCAGCTTTGGCGGCACCGGGGAGCTGTTTTTT.

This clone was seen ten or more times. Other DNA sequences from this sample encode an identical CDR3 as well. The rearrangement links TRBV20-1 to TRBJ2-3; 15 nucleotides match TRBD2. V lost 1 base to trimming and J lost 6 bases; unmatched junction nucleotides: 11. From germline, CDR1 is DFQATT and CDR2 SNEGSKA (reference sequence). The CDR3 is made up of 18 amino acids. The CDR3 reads CSARVGLGTSGRIDTQYF. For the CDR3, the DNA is TGCAGTGCTAGAGTGGGGCTCGGGACTAGCGGGAGGATTGATACGCAGTATTTT.

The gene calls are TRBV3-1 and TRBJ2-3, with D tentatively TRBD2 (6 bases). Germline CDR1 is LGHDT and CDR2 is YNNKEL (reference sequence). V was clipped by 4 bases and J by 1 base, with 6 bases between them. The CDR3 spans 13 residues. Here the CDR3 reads CASSRGGTDTQYF. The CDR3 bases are TGTGCCAGCAGCCGGGGGGGCACAGATACGCAGTATTTT.

CDR3 sequence: CASNPGHLTGELFF. CDR3 in DNA: TGTGCCAGCAACCCGGGACACTTAACCGGGGAGCTGTTTTTT. The rearrangement links TRBV12-3 or TRBV12-4 to TRBJ2-2; weak D call: TRBD1 (6 bases). V was trimmed by 7 bases and J by 5 bases, leaving 14 bases between them. The CDR3 runs 14 residues.